The 16 T cell receptor beta chains listed next were all sequenced from one sample in a study of cytomegalovirus exposure and HLA in healthy donors listed by TCRdb under 2017. The library was made by the immunoSEQ multiplex PCR assay. For the multiplex PCR, a mixture combining 60 forward primers for TCR Vbeta segments and 13 reverse primers for TCR Jbeta segments was used. Imported from immuneACCESS, the table was reduced by TCRdb to in-frame sequences with V and J called. These copies leave out some clones; in studies compared against another copy, an unresolved V gene accounts for under half, and the cause of the remainder is not known. The sample profile shows some 140,000 clones; over 75% of them were found once. Around 5.6% of the sample is in the top ten clones. Material for sequencing was PBMCs. All receptors derive from a woman between 35 and 50 years old in good health and CMV-seropositive.

The chain links TRBV15 to TRBJ2-1; 13 bases line up with TRBD2. The CDR3 runs to 17 residues. The junction had 4 bases not matched to a gene; V was cut back by 0 bases and J by 5 bases. Germline V gene lookup returns CDR1 LNHNV and CDR2 YYDKDF (reference sequence). The CDR3 nucleotides are TGTGCCACCAGCAGAGAAACCGGGACTAGCGGGAACAATGAGCAGTTCTTC. This gives the protein CATSRETGTSGNNEQFF.

The chain carries TRBV5-1 and TRBJ2-7; 7 bases match TRBD1. Germline assignment: CDR1 SGHRS and CDR2 YFSETQ. With V trimmed by 4 bases and J by 0 bases, 7 bases remained unmatched. The CDR3 totals 15 residues. The chain's CDR3 is CASSVKQGTSYEQYF. For the CDR3, the DNA is TGCGCCAGCAGCGTGAAACAGGGGACCTCCTACGAGCAGTACTTC.

This clone was counted only a few times. The V gene is TRBV5-1, the J gene TRBJ2-1, with 10 bases fitting TRBD2. Germline CDR1 reads SGHRS; CDR2 reads YFSETQ. J was trimmed by 6 bases and V by 4 bases; bases with no gene match: 4. This CDR3 is built from 14 residues. As DNA, the CDR3 is TGCGCCAGCAGCCCGGTAGCGGGGGGCAATGAGCAGTTCTTC. Protein sequence: CASSPVAGGNEQFF.

The chain has TRBV29-1 and TRBJ2-7; 9 nucleotides line up with TRBD1. In germline, CDR1 is SQVTM, CDR2 ANQGSEA. CDR3 size: 13 residues. V was pared by 3 bases and J by 4 bases, with 4 bases of the junction left unmatched. The CDR3 protein is CSVDGQGLYEQYF. The CDR3 bases are TGCAGCGTTGATGGACAGGGGCTATACGAGCAGTACTTC.

The chain links TRBV27 to TRBJ1-5; weak D call: TRBD1 (6 bases). CDR1 is MNHEY and CDR2 is SMNVEV in the germline V gene (reference sequence). This CDR3 is 15 amino acids long. V was clipped by 0 bases and J by 3 bases, with 9 bases between them. This chain's CDR3 is CASSLSTGPNQPQHF. The DNA of the CDR3 is TGTGCCAGCAGTTTATCCACAGGGCCCAATCAGCCCCAGCATTTT.

The chain joins TRBV28 to TRBJ2-4, with 8 bases fitting TRBD1. Looked up from germline, CDR1 is MDHEN and CDR2 is SYDVKM. The V and J ends lost 5 bases and 0 bases, in that order; junction bases with no gene match: 6. The length of the CDR3 is 16 residues. The CDR3 DNA reads as TGTGCCAGCAGTCTTGGACAGGGTCTAGCCAAAAACATTCAGTACTTC. This sequence encodes CASSLGQGLAKNIQYF. Variable domain in full (rest from reference TRBV28 and TRBJ2-4): DVKVTQSSRYLVKRTGEKVFLECVQDMDHENMFWYRQDPGLGLRLIYFSYDVKMKEKGDIPEGYSVSREKKERFSLILESASTNQTSMYLCASSLGQGLAKNIQYFGAGTRLSVL.

The rearrangement uses TRBV27 and TRBJ1-3; D is perhaps TRBD1 (5 bases). Trimming left V 6 bases short and J 0 bases short, with 12 bases between. Per germline, CDR1 MNHEY and CDR2 SMNVEV (reference sequence). The CDR3 extends over 15 amino acids. The CDR3: CASRSGGFSGNTIYF. The CDR3 DNA sequence: TGTGCCAGCAGATCGGGGGGGTTCTCTGGAAACACCATATATTTT.

The chain has TRBV9 and TRBJ2-7, with 7 bases identical to TRBD1. Germline trimming cut 4 bases from V and 3 bases from J; bases unmatched to any gene: 7. There are 14 residues in the CDR3. Germline V gene lookup returns CDR1 SGDLS and CDR2 YYNGEE. CDR3 residues: CASSPPQGDYEQYF. CDR3 nucleotides: TGTGCCAGCAGCCCCCCTCAGGGGGACTACGAGCAGTACTTC.

This clone was detected only once. This chain links TRBV9 with TRBJ2-2, with D perhaps matching TRBD2 (5 bases). The length of the CDR3 is 14 residues. Per the germline V gene, CDR1 is SGDLS and CDR2 is YYNGEE. V lost 3 bases, J lost 4 bases, and 10 bases lay in between. CDR3 DNA: TGTGCCAGCAGCGGGAGGACCCGCACCGGGGAGCTGTTTTTT. This translates into CASSGRTRTGELFF.

This clone occurred once. J is TRBJ1-1 and V is TRBV6-1; no clear D. In germline, CDR1 is MNHNS, CDR2 SASEGT. V was trimmed by 10 bases and J by 0 bases, leaving 15 bases between them. CDR3 length: 14 residues. The CDR3 loop reads CATSPREMNTEAFF. Written as DNA, the CDR3 is TGTGCCACCTCCCCGCGGGAGATGAACACTGAAGCTTTCTTT.

The gene calls are TRBV18 and TRBJ1-1; tentative D call: TRBD1 (6 bases). Trimming shortened V by 2 bases and J by 4 bases, and 23 bases separated the two germline ends. There are 18 residues in the CDR3. Per germline, CDR1 KGHSH and CDR2 LQKENI. CDR3 sequence: CASSPVPLDSWAGTEAFF. Written as DNA, the CDR3 is TGTGCCAGCTCACCAGTCCCCTTGGACAGTTGGGCTGGCACTGAAGCTTTCTTT.

The chain is built from TRBV10-1 and TRBJ2-3; D possibly corresponds to TRBD1 (6 bases). CDR1 and CDR2 (germline): WNHNN, SYGVQD (reference sequence). V lost 3 bases and J 5 bases, leaving 15 bases between the germline ends. The CDR3 loop spans 15 amino acids. CDR3 DNA: TGCGCCAGCAGTGAATTTCAGGGGTCCGGAGATACGCAGTATTTT. Protein product: CASSEFQGSGDTQYF.

The rearrangement joins TRBV27 to TRBJ2-1; 7 nucleotides match TRBD2. Germline CDR1 MNHEY, CDR2 SMNVEV (reference sequence). J gave up 9 bases and V 2 bases, and 7 bases lay outside the gene matches. This CDR3 region has 14 residues. The CDR3 is CASSLVESGGEQFF. CDR3 nucleotides: TGTGCCAGCAGTTTAGTCGAGTCGGGGGGTGAGCAGTTCTTC.

A few counts support this clone. The chain uses TRBV19 and TRBJ2-5; D is possibly TRBD1 (6 bases). Between the trimmed V and J ends, which lost 3 bases and 1 base, there was a span of 12 bases. Germline CDR1 is LNHDA and CDR2 is SQIVND (reference sequence). The CDR3 contains 15 residues. CDR3 sequence reads: CASSMTRGFQETQYF. The CDR3 DNA reads as TGTGCCAGTAGTATGACAAGGGGGTTCCAAGAGACCCAGTACTTC.

The genes are TRBV6-1 and TRBJ2-7; 12 positions match TRBD2. The V and J ends lost 4 bases and 3 bases, in that order; junction bases with no gene match: 4. This CDR3 region has 15 residues. Germline V gives CDR1 MNHNS, CDR2 SASEGT. CDR3 nucleotide sequence: TGTGCCAGCAGTGGACTAGCGGGAGAAGGCTACGAGCAGTACTTC. Its protein is CASSGLAGEGYEQYF.

CDR3 nucleotides: TGTGCCAGCTCACCACGAACGCGACAGATGAACACTGAAGCTTTCTTT. It codes for CASSPRTRQMNTEAFF. The V call is TRBV18, the J call TRBJ1-1; the D gene is possibly TRBD1 (5 bases). In germline, CDR1 is KGHSH, CDR2 LQKENI. The CDR3 sequence is 16 residues long. Trimming left V 1 base short and J 0 bases short, with 12 bases between.